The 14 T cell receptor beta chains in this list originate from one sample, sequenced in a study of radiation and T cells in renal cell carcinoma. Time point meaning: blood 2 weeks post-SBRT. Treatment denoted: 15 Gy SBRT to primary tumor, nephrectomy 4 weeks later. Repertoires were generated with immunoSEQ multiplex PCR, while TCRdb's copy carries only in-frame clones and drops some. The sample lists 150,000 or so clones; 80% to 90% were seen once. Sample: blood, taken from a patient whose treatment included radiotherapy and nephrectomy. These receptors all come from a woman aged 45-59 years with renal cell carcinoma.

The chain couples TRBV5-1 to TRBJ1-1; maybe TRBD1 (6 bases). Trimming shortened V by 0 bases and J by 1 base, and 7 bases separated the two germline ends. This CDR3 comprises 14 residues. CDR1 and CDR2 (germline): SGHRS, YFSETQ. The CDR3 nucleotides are TGCGCCAGCAGCTTGGGAGGGGGGAACACTGAAGCTTTCTTT. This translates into CASSLGGGNTEAFF.

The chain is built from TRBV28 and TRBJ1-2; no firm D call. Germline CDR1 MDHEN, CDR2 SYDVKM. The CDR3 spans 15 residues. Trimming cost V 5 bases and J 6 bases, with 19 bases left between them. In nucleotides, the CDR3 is TGTGCCAGCAGTCCATACGGGAAGGGAAGGGATGGCTACACCTTC. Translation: CASSPYGKGRDGYTF.

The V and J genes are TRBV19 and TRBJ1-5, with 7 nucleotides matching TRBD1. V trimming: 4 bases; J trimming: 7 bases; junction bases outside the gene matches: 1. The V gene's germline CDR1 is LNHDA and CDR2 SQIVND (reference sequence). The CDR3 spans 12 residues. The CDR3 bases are TGTGCCAGTAGTAAACAGGGGCAGCCCCAGCATTTT. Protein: CASSKQGQPQHF.

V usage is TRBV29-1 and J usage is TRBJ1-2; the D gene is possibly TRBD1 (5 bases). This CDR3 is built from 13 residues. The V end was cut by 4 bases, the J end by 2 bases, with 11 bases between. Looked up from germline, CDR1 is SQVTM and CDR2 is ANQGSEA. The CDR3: CSVGQGLNYGYTF. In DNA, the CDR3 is TGCAGCGTTGGGCAGGGACTAAACTATGGCTACACCTTC.

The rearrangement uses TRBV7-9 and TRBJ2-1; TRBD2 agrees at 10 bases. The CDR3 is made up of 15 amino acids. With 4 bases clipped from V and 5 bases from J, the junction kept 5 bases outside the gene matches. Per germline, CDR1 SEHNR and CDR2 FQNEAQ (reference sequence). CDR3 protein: CASSYSGGANNEQFF. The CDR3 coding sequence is TGTGCCAGCAGCTACAGCGGGGGGGCTAACAATGAGCAGTTCTTC.

The CDR3 nucleotides read TGTGCCAGCATGGGACAGGGACAATACGAGCAGTACTTC. It codes for CASMGQGQYEQYF. The V and J genes are TRBV2 and TRBJ2-7; 9 nucleotides align to TRBD1. CDR1 SNHLY and CDR2 FYNNEI come from the germline V gene. With 7 bases clipped from V and 4 bases from J, the junction kept 5 bases outside the gene matches. This CDR3 region has 13 residues.

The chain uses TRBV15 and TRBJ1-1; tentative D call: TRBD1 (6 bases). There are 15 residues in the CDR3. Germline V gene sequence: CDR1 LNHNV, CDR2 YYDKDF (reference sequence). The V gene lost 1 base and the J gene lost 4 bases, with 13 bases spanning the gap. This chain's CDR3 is CATSRGGAGPTEAFF. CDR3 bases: TGTGCCACCAGCAGAGGGGGGGCAGGCCCCACTGAAGCTTTCTTT.

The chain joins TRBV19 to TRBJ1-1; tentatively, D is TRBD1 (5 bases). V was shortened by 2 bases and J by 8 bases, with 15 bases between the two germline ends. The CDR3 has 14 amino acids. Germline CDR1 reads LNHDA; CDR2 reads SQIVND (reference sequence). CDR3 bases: TGTGCCAGTAGTATATTGGGCGTTAACAGGGAAGCTTTCTTT. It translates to CASSILGVNREAFF.

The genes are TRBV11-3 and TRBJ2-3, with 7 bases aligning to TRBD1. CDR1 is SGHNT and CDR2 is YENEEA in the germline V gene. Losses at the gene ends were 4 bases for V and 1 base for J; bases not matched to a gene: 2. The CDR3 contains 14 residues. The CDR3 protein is CASSYRGGTDTQYF. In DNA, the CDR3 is TGTGCCAGCAGCTACAGGGGCGGCACAGATACGCAGTATTTT.

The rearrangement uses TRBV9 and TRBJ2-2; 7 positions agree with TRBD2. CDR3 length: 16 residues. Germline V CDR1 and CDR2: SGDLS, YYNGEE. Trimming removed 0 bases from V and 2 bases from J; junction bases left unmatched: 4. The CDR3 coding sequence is TGTGCCAGCAGCGTAGGCCTAGCGGTAAACACCGGGGAGCTGTTTTTT. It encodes CASSVGLAVNTGELFF.

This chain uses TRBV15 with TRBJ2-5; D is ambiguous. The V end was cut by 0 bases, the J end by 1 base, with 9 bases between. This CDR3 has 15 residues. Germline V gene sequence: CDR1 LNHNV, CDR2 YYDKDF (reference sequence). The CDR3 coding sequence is TGTGCCACCAGCAGAGATTGGGCAGCCCAAGAGACCCAGTACTTC. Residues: CATSRDWAAQETQYF.

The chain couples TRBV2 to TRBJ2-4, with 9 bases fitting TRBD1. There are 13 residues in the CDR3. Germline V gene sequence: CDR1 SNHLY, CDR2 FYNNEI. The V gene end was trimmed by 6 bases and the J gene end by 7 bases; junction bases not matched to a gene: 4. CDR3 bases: TGTGCCAGCAGCCGGGACAGGGTGAACATTCAGTACTTC. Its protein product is CASSRDRVNIQYF.

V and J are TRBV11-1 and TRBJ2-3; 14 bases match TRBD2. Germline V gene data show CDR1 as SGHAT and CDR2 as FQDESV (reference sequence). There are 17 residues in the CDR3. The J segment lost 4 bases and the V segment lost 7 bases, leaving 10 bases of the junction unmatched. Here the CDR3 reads CASKRTSGGNMADTQYF. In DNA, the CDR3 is TGTGCCAGCAAAAGGACTAGCGGGGGGAATATGGCAGATACGCAGTATTTT.

The CDR3 coding sequence is TGTGCCAGTACTCCCATCGGGGGCGGCCAGCCCCAGCATTTT. This encodes CASTPIGGGQPQHF. The chain recombines TRBV19 with TRBJ1-5, with a possible D match to TRBD1 (6 bases). Between the trimmed V and J ends, which lost 7 bases and 7 bases, there was a span of 17 bases. Germline loops: CDR1 LNHDA, CDR2 SQIVND (reference sequence). The CDR3 has 14 amino acids.